This is a list of T cell receptor beta chains from one sample in a study of control samples from healthy donors and cancer patients. Data came from immunoSEQ multiplex PCR; TCRdb stores just in-frame clones and leaves some out. The table includes about 70,000 clones, 80% to 90% detected once. The sequenced sample consisted of PBMCs. The receptors were gathered from a woman in her 50s with head and neck cancer. Each CDR3 is given with its conserved first and last residue. D genes are given only for firm matches. Size values are once, few and many counts, or a class for expanded clones, and some rows have none.

j_call d_call v_call clone_size cdr3_aa cdr3_nt
TRBJ1-2 - TRBV9 - CASSTPGHNFNYGYTF TGTGCCAGCAGCACTCCAGGACACAACTTTAACTATGGCTACACCTTC
TRBJ2-7 - TRBV5-6 - CASSFAVREGEQYF TGTGCCAGCAGCTTTGCAGTACGAGAGGGTGAGCAGTACTTC
TRBJ1-1 TRBD1 TRBV5-4 - CANLGQGVPNTEAFF TGTGCCAATTTGGGACAGGGGGTTCCGAACACTGAAGCTTTCTTT
TRBJ2-2 TRBD1 TRBV27 - CASSRQGIATGELFF TGTGCCAGCAGTCGACAGGGTATAGCCACCGGGGAGCTGTTTTTT
TRBJ1-4 TRBD1 TRBV5-6 - CASSLQGRSEKLFF TGTGCCAGCAGCCTACAGGGGAGGAGTGAAAAACTGTTTTTT
TRBJ2-1 - TRBV5-5 - CASSWEGGQFINEQFF TGTGCCAGCAGCTGGGAGGGGGGCCAGTTCATCAATGAGCAGTTCTTC
TRBJ2-2 TRBD2 TRBV9 - CASSVARGANTGELFF TGTGCCAGCAGCGTAGCTCGGGGGGCGAACACCGGGGAGCTGTTTTTT
TRBJ2-7 - TRBV19 - CASSIGRYYEQYF TGTGCCAGTAGTATCGGAAGATACTACGAGCAGTACTTC
TRBJ1-6 TRBD1 TRBV20-1 - CSASPQGASYNSPLHF TGCAGTGCTAGTCCTCAGGGGGCGTCCTATAATTCACCCCTCCACTTT
TRBJ1-5 TRBD1 TRBV2 - CASSQQGQPQHF TGTGCCAGCAGCCAACAGGGGCAGCCCCAGCATTTT
TRBJ1-1 - TRBV28 - CASSLHGGRAEAFF TGTGCCAGCAGCCTCCACGGAGGAAGGGCTGAAGCTTTCTTT
TRBJ2-1 - TRBV27 - CASSQRSEPNEQFF TGTGCCAGCAGCCAGAGGAGCGAGCCCAATGAGCAGTTCTTC
TRBJ2-5 - TRBV7-2 once CASSLALGLETQYF TGTGCCAGCAGCTTAGCGCTCGGGCTGGAGACCCAGTACTTC
TRBJ1-4 - TRBV7-8 - CASSHVQGGRTNEKLFF TGTGCCAGCAGCCATGTACAGGGAGGAAGGACTAATGAAAAACTGTTTTTT
TRBJ1-3 - TRBV11-2 few CASSFQGTGNTIYF TGTGCCAGCAGCTTTCAGGGAACTGGAAACACCATATATTTT
TRBJ2-7 - TRBV11-2 few CASTTSWGTSYEQYF TGTGCCAGCACCACCTCCTGGGGGACCTCCTACGAGCAGTACTTC
TRBJ2-1 - TRBV7-3 - CASSFFGDNEQFF TGTGCCAGCAGCTTCTTCGGGGACAATGAGCAGTTCTTC